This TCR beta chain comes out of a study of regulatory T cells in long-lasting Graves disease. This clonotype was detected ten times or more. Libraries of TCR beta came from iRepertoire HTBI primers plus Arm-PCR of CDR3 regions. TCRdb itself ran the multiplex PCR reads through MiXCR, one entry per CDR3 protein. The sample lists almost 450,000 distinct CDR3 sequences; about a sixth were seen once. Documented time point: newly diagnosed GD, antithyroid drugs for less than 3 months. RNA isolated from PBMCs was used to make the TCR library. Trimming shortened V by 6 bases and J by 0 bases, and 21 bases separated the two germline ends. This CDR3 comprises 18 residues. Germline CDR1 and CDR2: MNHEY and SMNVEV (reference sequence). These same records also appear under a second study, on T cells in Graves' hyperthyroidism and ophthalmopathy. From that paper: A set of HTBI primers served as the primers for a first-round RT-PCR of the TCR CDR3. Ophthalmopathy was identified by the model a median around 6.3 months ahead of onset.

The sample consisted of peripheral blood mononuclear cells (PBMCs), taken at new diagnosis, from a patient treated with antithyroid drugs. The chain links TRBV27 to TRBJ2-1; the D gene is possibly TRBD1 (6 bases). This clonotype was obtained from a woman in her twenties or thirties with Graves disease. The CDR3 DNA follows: TGTGCCAGCAGGCCAGGGGTTGGGTCCGTCAGCTCCTACAATGAGCAGTTCTTC. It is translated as CASRPGVGSVSSYNEQFF.